One and the same sample provided the 26 T cell receptor beta chains below, sequenced in a study of control samples from healthy donors and cancer patients. Generated by immunoSEQ multiplex PCR, the TCRdb table keeps only in-frame clones and is missing some. Of about 160,000 clones in the sample, around 90% were seen once. The sample was blood. These receptors were obtained from a man aged 30 to 39 in good health.

V usage is TRBV5-8 and J usage is TRBJ1-2; 9 bases fit TRBD1. Germline V gives CDR1 SGHTS, CDR2 YDEGEE. This CDR3 has 18 amino acids. The trim removed 3 bases at V and 6 bases at J, leaving 18 bases unmatched. Here the CDR3 DNA reads TGTGCCAGCAGCTCTCTACAGGGGGCGACTAATCCGCCCCATGGCTACACCTTC. The encoded protein is CASSSLQGATNPPHGYTF.

The rearrangement uses TRBV3-1 (or the pseudogene TRBV3-2) and TRBJ2-1; TRBD2 matches at 10 bases. J was trimmed by 1 base and V by 4 bases; bases with no gene match: 4. The germline V gene has CDR1 LGHDT and CDR2 YNNKEL (reference sequence). The length of the CDR3 is 16 residues. The CDR3 sequence is CASSPSGRESYNEQFF. The CDR3 DNA sequence: TGTGCCAGCAGCCCAAGCGGGAGGGAGTCCTACAATGAGCAGTTCTTC.

This chain joins TRBV2 and TRBJ2-5; D perhaps matches TRBD2 (6 bases). This CDR3 is built from 14 residues. Germline V lookup: CDR1 SNHLY, CDR2 FYNNEI. The V gene lost 6 bases and the J gene lost 2 bases, with 13 bases spanning the gap. In DNA, the CDR3 is TGTGCCAGCAGGCGGGGAGCGCCTCAAGAGACCCAGTACTTC. It translates to CASRRGAPQETQYF.

The chain couples TRBV6-6 to TRBJ1-5, with D uncertain. The CDR3 runs 13 residues. Trimming stripped 7 bases from V and 7 bases from J, with 14 bases between. Germline V gene lookup returns CDR1 MNHNY and CDR2 SVGAGI (reference sequence). The CDR3 nucleotides are TGTGCCAGCACTAATATGGGAGAGCAGCCCCAGCATTTT. Protein: CASTNMGEQPQHF.

The genes are TRBV11-3 and TRBJ1-3; no clear D gene. CDR1 SGHNT and CDR2 YENEEA come from the germline V gene. The CDR3 is made up of 16 amino acids. Trimming took off 5 bases at V and 4 bases at J, with 18 bases between the two ends. CDR3 in DNA: TGTGCCAGCAGCCCTTTTCCCGGACGGACGGGAAACACCATATATTTT. This sequence encodes CASSPFPGRTGNTIYF.

The table lists this clone with a count of one. The chain employs TRBV11-2 and TRBJ1-3; possibly TRBD1 for D (5 bases). The CDR3 spans 15 residues. The V end was cut by 5 bases, the J end by 5 bases, with 16 bases between. Germline-derived CDR1 and CDR2 are SGHAT and FQNNGV. This chain's CDR3 is CASSGGFGPRNTIYF. DNA of the CDR3: TGTGCCAGCAGCGGGGGGTTCGGGCCCCGAAACACCATATATTTT. Full variable domain (remainder filled in from reference TRBV11-2 and TRBJ1-3): EAGVAQSPRYKIIEKRQSVAFWCNPISGHATLYWYQQILGQGPKLLIQFQNNGVVDDSQLPKDRFSAERLKGVDSTLKIQPAKLEDSAVYLCASSGGFGPRNTIYFGEGSWLTVV.

The CDR3 DNA reads TGTGCCAGCAGCTTGATCAGAGCGGGTGGAAACACCATATATTTT. It codes for CASSLIRAGGNTIYF. The chain uses TRBV5-6 and TRBJ1-3; no clear D. V lost 1 base to trimming and J lost 3 bases, with 11 bases between them. CDR1 and CDR2 (germline): SGHDT, YYEEEE. The CDR3 runs 15 residues.

CDR3 coding DNA: TGTGCCAGCAGCTTTGGTAAGAATGAGCAGTTCTTC. This encodes CASSFGKNEQFF. The chain has TRBV5-5 and TRBJ2-1; D gene uncertain. The CDR3 is 12 amino acids. The V gene's germline CDR1 is SGHKS and CDR2 YYEKEE (reference sequence). The V end was cut by 2 bases, the J end by 7 bases, with 7 bases between.

On this clone: Other DNA sequences in the sample encode the same CDR3. The V and J genes are TRBV28 and TRBJ1-5; 7 positions agree with TRBD1. The CDR3 spans 15 residues. V dropped 3 bases and J dropped 1; count of bases not matched to a gene: 3. Germline V gives CDR1 MDHEN, CDR2 SYDVKM. The CDR3: CASSFGTVSNQPQHF. For the CDR3, the DNA is TGTGCCAGCAGTTTCGGGACAGTCAGCAATCAGCCCCAGCATTTT.

The chain has TRBV9 and TRBJ2-1; D is undetermined. Germline V gives CDR1 SGDLS, CDR2 YYNGEE. This CDR3 spans 12 amino acids. The V and J ends lost 0 bases and 7 bases respectively, with 5 bases between them. The CDR3 is CASSVGKNEQFF. The DNA for the CDR3 is TGTGCCAGCAGCGTAGGGAAGAATGAGCAGTTCTTC.

V and J are TRBV7-2 and TRBJ1-6; D is possibly TRBD1 (6 bases). Trimming cost V 5 bases and J 8 bases, with 25 bases left between them. In germline, CDR1 is SGHTA, CDR2 FQGNSA. The CDR3 is 18 residues long. The CDR3, as DNA: TGTGCCAGCAGCCCCCACGGGACAATAAGGGGAATGTATTCACCCCTCCACTTT. Amino acid sequence: CASSPHGTIRGMYSPLHF. Complete variable domain (other parts from reference TRBV7-2 and TRBJ1-6): GAGVSQSPSNKVTEKGKDVELRCDPISGHTALYWYRQSLGQGLEFLIYFQGNSAPDKSGLPSDRFSAERTGGSVSTLTIQRTQQEDSAVYLCASSPHGTIRGMYSPLHFGNGTRLTVT.

V is TRBV6-1 and J is TRBJ2-5; 8 nucleotides line up with TRBD1. The CDR3 runs to 13 residues. Germline CDR1 reads MNHNS; CDR2 reads SASEGT. With V trimmed by 5 bases and J by 5 bases, 4 bases remained unmatched. For the CDR3, the DNA is TGTGCCAGCAGTTATAGGACAGGGGAGACCCAGTACTTC. It specifies CASSYRTGETQYF.

V usage is TRBV9 and J usage is TRBJ2-3; D might be TRBD1 or TRBD2, each matching 6 bases. Germline V CDR1 and CDR2: SGDLS, YYNGEE. The CDR3 loop spans 16 amino acids. The V end lost 2 bases, the J end lost 0 bases, and 13 bases lay between the germline ends. The DNA for the CDR3 is TGTGCCAGCAGCGTCGTAGGGGGGATTAGCACAGATACGCAGTATTTT. Translating it yields CASSVVGGISTDTQYF.

V usage is TRBV5-1 and J usage is TRBJ2-1; the D call may be TRBD1 or TRBD2 (6 bases each). This CDR3 is built from 15 residues. The ends were cut back, 0 bases at V and 3 bases at J, with 10 bases in the middle. The germline V gene has CDR1 SGHRS and CDR2 YFSETQ. CDR3 nucleotides: TGCGCCAGCAGCTTGGCCGGGGGCGGCTACAATGAGCAGTTCTTC. Protein product: CASSLAGGGYNEQFF.

This sequence joins TRBV19 and TRBJ2-3, with D perhaps matching TRBD2 (5 bases). The CDR3 spans 13 residues. V was cut by 5 bases and J by 2 bases, with 8 bases left in between. Germline assignment: CDR1 LNHDA and CDR2 SQIVND (reference sequence). The CDR3 region is CASSVGATDTQYF. The CDR3 DNA reads TGTGCCAGTAGTGTGGGAGCCACAGATACGCAGTATTTT.

The chain employs TRBV27 and TRBJ1-5, with D hard to call. Germline-derived CDR1 and CDR2 are MNHEY and SMNVEV (reference sequence). The CDR3 extends over 13 amino acids. V was shortened by 2 bases and J by 4 bases, with 6 bases between the two germline ends. This CDR3 reads CASSLRENQPQHF. The CDR3 nucleotides are TGTGCCAGCAGTTTAAGGGAGAATCAGCCCCAGCATTTT.

The V gene is TRBV28, the J gene TRBJ1-2, with D unresolved. The CDR3 spans 14 residues. CDR1 is MDHEN and CDR2 is SYDVKM in the germline V gene. V dropped 6 bases and J dropped 0 bases, with 11 bases sitting between them. The CDR3 loop is CASSQGSANYGYTF. CDR3 nucleotide sequence: TGTGCCAGCAGCCAAGGATCGGCTAACTATGGCTACACCTTC.

As DNA, the CDR3 is TGTGCCAGCAGCCCCTCCGGGACAGGGATTATTTCAGGGGCCAACGTCCTGACTTTC. This gives the protein CASSPSGTGIISGANVLTF. V is TRBV5-8 and J is TRBJ2-6; 9 bases fit TRBD1. Germline-derived CDR1 and CDR2 are SGHTS and YDEGEE. The CDR3 has 19 amino acids. Losses at the gene ends were 4 bases for V and 4 bases for J; bases not matched to a gene: 15.

The rearrangement joins TRBV6-4 to TRBJ1-4; D is unresolved. The V gene's germline CDR1 is MRHNA and CDR2 SNTAGT. CDR3 length equals 14 residues. V was cut by 7 bases and J by 3 bases, with 12 bases left in between. The CDR3 loop reads CASTSRLPNEKLFF. In DNA, the CDR3 is TGTGCCAGCACCTCTCGACTGCCTAATGAAAAACTGTTTTTT.

This chain joins TRBV15 and TRBJ1-4, with D perhaps TRBD1 (5 bases). CDR1 is LNHNV and CDR2 is YYDKDF in the germline V gene (reference sequence). This CDR3 is built from 15 residues. V was trimmed by 5 bases and J by 0 bases, leaving 10 bases between them. The CDR3 region is CATSVRDPTNEKLFF. CDR3 bases: TGTGCCACCAGCGTAAGGGACCCAACTAATGAAAAACTGTTTTTT.

The chain has TRBV3-1 (or the pseudogene TRBV3-2) and TRBJ2-5; D is unclear. There are 15 residues in the CDR3. In germline, CDR1 is LGHDT, CDR2 YNNKEL (reference sequence). Trimming shortened V by 2 bases and J by 1 base, and 11 bases separated the two germline ends. CDR3 protein: CASSQFTLPQETQYF. DNA of the CDR3: TGTGCCAGCAGCCAATTCACTTTACCCCAAGAGACCCAGTACTTC.

The rearrangement joins TRBV10-2 to TRBJ1-1; TRBD1 agrees at 8 bases. Looked up from germline, CDR1 is WSHSY and CDR2 is SAAADI. V lost 7 bases and J lost 9; bases outside the gene matches: 13. CDR3 length: 14 residues. In nucleotides, the CDR3 is TGCGCCAGCAACCGACAGGGGCCCAACTCTAAAGCTTTCTTT. Translation gives CASNRQGPNSKAFF.

Remarks on this clone: The same CDR3 is also encoded by other DNA sequences in this sample. V is TRBV5-1 and J is TRBJ2-5; D not resolved. V gave up 2 bases and J gave up 2 bases, with 7 bases separating them. The length of the CDR3 is 13 residues. Germline V CDR1 and CDR2: SGHRS, YFSETQ. DNA for the CDR3: TGCGCCAGCAGCTTTGACCCTCAAGAGACCCAGTACTTC. Its protein product is CASSFDPQETQYF. The full variable domain, its missing parts supplied by reference TRBV5-1 and TRBJ2-5, is KAGVTQTPRYLIKTRGQQVTLSCSPISGHRSVSWYQQTPGQGLQFLFEYFSETQRNKGNFPGRFSGRQFSNSRSEMNVSTLELGDSALYLCASSFDPQETQYFGPGTRLLVL.

The chain carries TRBV7-3 and TRBJ2-6, with D possibly being TRBD1 or TRBD2 (5 bases each). The CDR3 extends over 17 amino acids. The germline V gene encodes CDR1 SGHTA and CDR2 FQGTGA. Trimming removed 0 bases from V and 0 bases from J, with 9 bases in between. The CDR3, as DNA: TGTGCCAGCAGCTTAACTCGGGACCTCTCTGGGGCCAACGTCCTGACTTTC. As protein: CASSLTRDLSGANVLTF.

The chain employs TRBV15 and TRBJ2-2; possibly TRBD2 for D (5 bases). This CDR3 contains 14 residues. Deletions cut 1 base from V and 4 bases from J, with 7 bases between. Per germline, CDR1 LNHNV and CDR2 YYDKDF (reference sequence). As DNA, the CDR3 is TGTGCCACCAGCAGAGTTCGGGGCACCGGGGAGCTGTTTTTT. This codes for CATSRVRGTGELFF.

The chain's CDR3 is CASRPDRAIGRTDSPLHF. The CDR3 DNA sequence: TGTGCCAGCAGACCGGACAGGGCAATAGGGCGGACGGATTCACCCCTCCACTTT. The chain has TRBV28 and TRBJ1-6; 8 bases align to TRBD1. This CDR3 spans 18 amino acids. Germline V gene lookup returns CDR1 MDHEN and CDR2 SYDVKM. J was trimmed by 8 bases and V by 6 bases; bases with no gene match: 18.